This T cell receptor beta chain came from a study of blood T cell repertoires in COVID-19 (dated by TCRdb to 2018 to 2020). Regarding the study in general: Samples covering the acute and convalescent phases of COVID-19 were provided by collaborators in the United States, Italy and Spain. The material from the prospective study consisted of cDNA or gDNA derived from T cells, B-cell-depleted T cells, or PBMCs. Deeply sampled blood TCRbeta repertoires from subjects exposed to, actively infected with, or recovered from COVID-19 were included in the dataset. The repertoires were released in a freely available public database meant as a resource for research on the immune response to SARS-CoV-2. Samples were obtained from the ongoing ImmuneRACE study (first 160 participants) and from 1,254 subjects provided by 6 global collaborators. The sample metadata nearly always contained a de-identified subject ID, COVID-19 status, age in years and sex. Where available, HLA class I and class II types were obtained from metadata supplied by the sample provider rather than from assay-based typing. Study-wide findings and limitations: The amount of clinical and demographic metadata varied by source and participant and was provided uncurated.

The immunoSEQ Assay, a bias-controlled multiplex PCR, was used to amplify TCRbeta CDR3 regions from genomic DNA. The study's own analysis went as follows. The number of nucleated cells in each sample was estimated by amplification of reference gene primers within the assay. To quantify the absolute abundance of each unique TCRbeta CDR3 rearrangement, sequence reads were collapsed and filtered. For each sample, productive Simpson clonality was calculated by taking the square root of Simpson's diversity index across productive rearrangements. The table comes from immuneACCESS by way of TCRdb, which keeps in-frame sequences with V and J called. Part of the clones is missing from these tables; in studies checked, under half for an unresolved V gene and the rest for unknown reasons. The DNA was the basis for D and trimming; V, J and clone size are from that table. The sample table shows 100,000 or so clones, and around 86% are seen once. 4.1% of the sample is in the top ten clones.

Collaborating institutions collected whole blood in K2EDTA tubes following their own protocols. For TCRbeta analysis, collaborator samples were shipped as frozen whole blood, as isolated PBMCs, or as DNA extracted from either sample type. As concerns this clone: What this receptor recognizes is not known. Base qualities are missing; no much larger clone stands one base away.

Inclusive of the bounding cysteine and phenylalanine, the CDR3 is 17 residues long. The retained sequence is limited to the CDR3, 51 bases, with the frame set at the first base. Taken from the germline V gene, the CDR1 and CDR2 loops are MDHEN and SYDVKM. At the junction V is shortened by 5 bases and J by 3 bases; bases outside the gene matches: 15. The rearranged segments are TRBV28 and TRBJ2-5, with TRBD2 matching 7 junction bases. The source material was peripheral blood. The receptor comes from a man aged 45-65 years with acute or convalescent COVID-19. The nucleotide sequence reads as follows: TGTGCCAGCAGTGGGGTTGTGGCGGGAGAGCGAGAAGAGACCCAGTACTTC. This gives the protein CASSGVVAGEREETQYF.